The 27 T cell receptor beta chains listed next were all sequenced from one sample in a study of beta chain features in type 1 diabetes. Investigators reverse transcribed all isolated RNA, so they sequenced expressed TCRB transcripts. Assay used: immunoSEQ multiplex PCR; TCRdb lists only in-frame clones, some missing. The sample contains 400,000 to 450,000 clones, about 15% of which appear only once. Sequences were obtained from naive CD4+ T cells from blood. The receptors derive from a man younger than 40 in good health.

The chain uses TRBV18 and TRBJ2-7; D not certain. V lost 1 base to trimming and J lost 0 bases, with 4 bases between them. Germline CDR1 is KGHSH and CDR2 is LQKENI. This CDR3 is 13 amino acids long. CDR3 sequence: CASSPLASYEQYV. The CDR3 nucleotides read TGTGCCAGCTCACCACTGGCCTCCTACGAGCAGTACGTC.

This clone appeared a few times. V gene TRBV7-2 combines with J gene TRBJ2-1; weak D call: TRBD2 (6 bases). Per germline, CDR1 SGHTA and CDR2 FQGNSA. The CDR3 extends over 15 amino acids. V lost 5 bases and J lost 0, with 11 bases in between. This chain's CDR3 is CASSPHGGSYNEQFF. Written as DNA, the CDR3 is TGTGCCAGCAGCCCCCACGGGGGCTCCTACAATGAGCAGTTCTTC.

This clone was seen a handful of times. The V gene is TRBV7-2, the J gene TRBJ1-1, with D unresolved. V gave up 3 bases and J gave up 6 bases, with 8 bases separating them. CDR3 length: 12 amino acids. Germline CDR1 and CDR2: SGHTA and FQGNSA. CDR3 nucleotide sequence: TGTGCCAGCAGCTTCTATCCCGCTGAAGCTTTCTTT. Protein: CASSFYPAEAFF.

This clone showed up just a few times. The rearrangement joins TRBV11-2 to TRBJ2-5, with D perhaps TRBD1 (6 bases). Per the germline V gene, CDR1 is SGHAT and CDR2 is FQNNGV. Trimming stripped 5 bases from V and 8 bases from J, with 12 bases between. The CDR3 has 12 residues. The CDR3 DNA is TGTGCCAGCAGCGCAAGACAGGCAACCCAGTACTTC. It is translated as CASSARQATQYF.

This rearrangement joins TRBV30 to TRBJ1-2; D is perhaps TRBD1 (6 bases). The CDR3 contains 13 residues. Germline-derived CDR1 and CDR2 are GTSNPN and SVGIG (reference sequence). V was clipped by 1 base and J by 4 bases, with 10 bases between them. The CDR3 here is CAWSAQGPYGYTF. CDR3 nucleotide sequence: TGTGCCTGGAGTGCCCAGGGGCCCTATGGCTACACCTTC.

V gene TRBV7-7 combines with J gene TRBJ2-5; tentative D call: TRBD1 (6 bases). Germline V gene lookup returns CDR1 SSHAT and CDR2 FNYEAQ (reference sequence). Trimming shortened V by 5 bases and J by 0 bases, and 16 bases separated the two germline ends. The CDR3 runs 16 residues. The CDR3 coding sequence is TGTGCCAGCAGCCAGACCGCCAGGGGAGACCAAGAGACCCAGTACTTC. It specifies CASSQTARGDQETQYF.

J is TRBJ1-1 and V is TRBV6-5; the D gene is possibly TRBD1 (6 bases). Trimming stripped 8 bases from V and 2 bases from J, with 12 bases between. There are 13 residues in the CDR3. Germline CDR1 and CDR2: MNHEY and SVGAGI. In nucleotides, the CDR3 is TGTGCCAGCGGAGGGGGGCTTAACACTGAAGCTTTCTTT. Protein sequence: CASGGGLNTEAFF.

The CDR3 nucleotides read TGTGCCAGCAGCTTAGGCGGGGCGGGGCAGCCCCAGCATTTT. Translating it yields CASSLGGAGQPQHF. The V and J genes are TRBV7-2 and TRBJ1-5, with a possible D match to TRBD1 (5 bases). Per the germline V gene, CDR1 is SGHTA and CDR2 is FQGNSA. Trimming took off 1 base at V and 7 bases at J, with 11 bases between the two ends. The CDR3 contains 14 residues.

V usage is TRBV7-2 and J usage is TRBJ2-1, with D perhaps TRBD1 (5 bases). The CDR3 spans 15 residues. Germline values: CDR1 SGHTA, CDR2 FQGNSA. V was clipped by 3 bases and J by 0 bases, with 9 bases between them. The CDR3 coding sequence is TGTGCCAGCAGCTTCACAGGAGACTCCTACAATGAGCAGTTCTTC. Translated: CASSFTGDSYNEQFF.

This sequence joins TRBV5-4 and TRBJ2-4, with 7 bases lining up with TRBD2. The length of the CDR3 is 16 residues. The germline CDR1 and CDR2 sequences are SGHNT and YYREEE (reference sequence). V was clipped by 4 bases and J by 3 bases; unmatched bases: 10. The CDR3: CASSPRAGIGKNIQYF. The CDR3 bases are TGTGCCAGCAGCCCTAGAGCGGGAATCGGCAAAAACATTCAGTACTTC.

The gene calls are TRBV18 and TRBJ2-2, with D uncertain. This CDR3 spans 12 amino acids. V was shortened by 4 bases and J by 7 bases, with 7 bases between the two germline ends. Per the germline V gene, CDR1 is KGHSH and CDR2 is LQKENI. The CDR3 sequence is CASSQSYGELFF. In DNA, the CDR3 is TGTGCCAGCTCACAGTCATACGGGGAGCTGTTTTTT.

V is TRBV19 and J is TRBJ1-2; the D gene is possibly TRBD1 (6 bases). The CDR3 is 12 residues long. Trimming took off 5 bases at V and 4 bases at J, with 8 bases between the two ends. Germline V gives CDR1 LNHDA, CDR2 SQIVND (reference sequence). Here the CDR3 reads CASSVRGYGYTF. The CDR3 nucleotides read TGTGCCAGTAGTGTCAGGGGCTATGGCTACACCTTC.

This clone was found a few times. The chain carries TRBV7-2 and TRBJ2-3; D is tentatively TRBD1 or TRBD2 (5 bases each). The germline V and J ends were trimmed by 0 bases and 2 bases, with 9 bases remaining between them. Germline V lookup: CDR1 SGHTA, CDR2 FQGNSA. The CDR3 consists of 15 residues. DNA for the CDR3: TGTGCCAGCAGCTTAGCGGGGGTTACCACAGATACGCAGTATTTT. Protein: CASSLAGVTTDTQYF.

This clone came up a few times. V is TRBV30 and J is TRBJ1-1; D unresolved. Per germline, CDR1 GTSNPN and CDR2 SVGIG (reference sequence). The CDR3 totals 13 residues. Trimming shortened V by 0 bases and J by 6 bases, and 11 bases separated the two germline ends. CDR3 amino acids: CAWSVSSAAEAFF. Here the CDR3 DNA reads TGTGCCTGGAGTGTATCTTCGGCAGCTGAAGCTTTCTTT. Variable domain in full (rest from reference TRBV30 and TRBJ1-1): SQTIHQWPATLVQPVGSPLSLECTVEGTSNPNLYWYRQAAGRGLQLLFYSVGIGQISSEVPQNLSASRPQDRQFILSSKKLLLSDSGFYLCAWSVSSAAEAFFGQGTRLTVV.

This clone was picked up a small number of times. The chain combines TRBV6-6 with TRBJ2-5, with 10 bases matching TRBD2. The CDR3 runs to 14 residues. The germline gives CDR1 MNHNY, CDR2 SVGAGI (reference sequence). J gave up 4 bases and V 8 bases, and 7 bases lay outside the gene matches. In DNA, the CDR3 is TGTGCCAGCGTCATAGCGGGGGGCGCAGAGACCCAGTACTTC. Protein: CASVIAGGAETQYF.

Of note for this clone: Other nucleotide sequences in the sample specify the same CDR3. This chain connects TRBV20-1 to TRBJ2-5, with a possible D match to TRBD1 (5 bases). Germline V gene data show CDR1 as DFQATT and CDR2 as SNEGSKA (reference sequence). V was trimmed by 3 bases and J by 5 bases, leaving 7 bases between them. This CDR3 is built from 11 residues. The CDR3 region is CSARKGETQYF. CDR3 DNA: TGCAGTGCTAGGAAGGGGGAGACCCAGTACTTC.

This clone was observed at least ten times. The rearrangement joins TRBV10-3 to TRBJ2-5, with D possibly TRBD2 on 6 matching bases. The CDR3 is 13 amino acids. The ends were cut back, 6 bases at V and 5 bases at J, with 13 bases in the middle. CDR1 and CDR2 (germline): ENHRY, SYGVKD. The CDR3 region is CAISEGLPETQYF. The CDR3 bases are TGTGCCATCAGCGAGGGACTCCCGGAGACCCAGTACTTC.

V is TRBV18 and J is TRBJ1-5; D remains ambiguous. Trimming shortened V by 3 bases and J by 0 bases, and 9 bases separated the two germline ends. This CDR3 is built from 15 residues. Germline-derived CDR1 and CDR2 are KGHSH and LQKENI. In nucleotides, the CDR3 is TGTGCCAGCTCACCGAGCGGGAATAGCAATCAGCCCCAGCATTTT. This sequence encodes CASSPSGNSNQPQHF.

The genes are TRBV5-1 and TRBJ2-3, with no clear D. Looked up from germline, CDR1 is SGHRS and CDR2 is YFSETQ. The CDR3 covers 16 residues. Trimming stripped 4 bases from V and 0 bases from J, with 15 bases between. CDR3 coding DNA: TGCGCCAGCAGCCCCTCAGTCGGGTCTAGCACAGATACGCAGTATTTT. Translated: CASSPSVGSSTDTQYF. Full variable domain (remainder filled in from reference TRBV5-1 and TRBJ2-3): KAGVTQTPRYLIKTRGQQVTLSCSPISGHRSVSWYQQTPGQGLQFLFEYFSETQRNKGNFPGRFSGRQFSNSRSEMNVSTLELGDSALYLCASSPSVGSSTDTQYFGPGTRLTVL.

The chain uses TRBV5-1 and TRBJ2-3, with no clear D. With 0 bases removed from V and 6 bases from J, the gap between germline ends came to 8 bases. Germline V CDR1 and CDR2: SGHRS, YFSETQ. CDR3 length equals 13 residues. The CDR3 protein is CASSLEGRDTQYF. CDR3 DNA: TGCGCCAGCAGCTTGGAGGGCCGGGATACGCAGTATTTT.

This clone was seen only a few times. The chain recombines TRBV9 with TRBJ1-1; D not certain. Germline V CDR1 and CDR2: SGDLS, YYNGEE. The CDR3 consists of 12 residues. V gave up 4 bases and J gave up 5 bases, with 9 bases separating them. The CDR3 region is CASSPLGTEAFF. The DNA of the CDR3 is TGTGCCAGCAGCCCCCTTGGGACTGAAGCTTTCTTT.

V gene TRBV18 combines with J gene TRBJ2-7; the match to TRBD1 covers 10 bases. With V trimmed by 4 bases and J by 4 bases, 7 bases remained unmatched. Germline V gene data show CDR1 as KGHSH and CDR2 as LQKENI. The CDR3 totals 15 residues. DNA for the CDR3: TGTGCCAGCTCACAAGACAGGGGGCCGAATTACGAGCAGTACTTC. As protein: CASSQDRGPNYEQYF.

This clone was found a few times. The chain uses TRBV9 and TRBJ1-2; D not resolved. The CDR3 has 16 residues. V was trimmed by 0 bases and J by 8 bases, leaving 20 bases between them. Looked up from germline, CDR1 is SGDLS and CDR2 is YYNGEE. The CDR3 bases are TGTGCCAGCAGCGTAGCTAAAACAGATCCTAACGGCGGCTACACCTTC. Protein sequence: CASSVAKTDPNGGYTF.

The V gene is TRBV6-5, the J gene TRBJ2-3; TRBD1 might be the D (6 bases). This CDR3 has 16 amino acids. The ends were cut back, 4 bases at V and 0 bases at J, with 14 bases in the middle. Germline CDR1 MNHEY, CDR2 SVGAGI. CDR3 loop: CASSSPGHTSTDTQYF. The CDR3 DNA follows: TGTGCCAGCAGTTCTCCGGGACACACAAGCACAGATACGCAGTATTTT.

This clone was recorded a few times. The chain links TRBV7-2 to TRBJ2-7; 9 bases align to TRBD2. CDR1 is SGHTA, CDR2 FQGNSA, per germline. V lost 6 bases, J lost 7 bases, and 16 bases stayed unmatched. The CDR3 has 16 amino acids. For the CDR3, the DNA is TGTGCCAGCAGGCAGCATCGGCTAGCGGGGACTTGGGAGCAGTACTTC. This codes for CASRQHRLAGTWEQYF. Full variable domain (outside the CDR3, taken from reference TRBV7-2 and TRBJ2-7): GAGVSQSPSNKVTEKGKDVELRCDPISGHTALYWYRQSLGQGLEFLIYFQGNSAPDKSGLPSDRFSAERTGGSVSTLTIQRTQQEDSAVYLCASRQHRLAGTWEQYFGPGTRLTVT.

This chain uses TRBV5-1 with TRBJ2-5; no reliable D call. There are 13 residues in the CDR3. Germline assignment: CDR1 SGHRS and CDR2 YFSETQ. With 0 bases removed from V and 1 base from J, the gap between germline ends came to 4 bases. CDR3 nucleotide sequence: TGCGCCAGCAGCTTGGTACTCCAAGAGACCCAGTACTTC. This gives the protein CASSLVLQETQYF.

This clone showed up just a few times. The genes are TRBV25-1 and TRBJ1-2, with D unresolved. Per germline, CDR1 MGHDK and CDR2 SYGVNS. Trimming removed 3 bases from V and 3 bases from J, with 8 bases in between. The CDR3 runs to 13 residues. The CDR3 spells CASSEASYYGYTF. CDR3 nucleotide sequence: TGTGCCAGCAGTGAGGCCAGCTACTATGGCTACACCTTC.